This T cell receptor beta chain came from a study of blood T cells in healthy people across ages. Study-wide background: Template switching captured about one barcoded beta molecule per two T cells.

Combining a sample-barcoded 5' primer with a J-beta primer mix, a second PCR ran for roughly 6 to 11 cycles. Individual samples furnished no less than 2.5 million CDR3-containing paired-end reads apiece. TCRdb used MiXCR to reprocess the 5' RACE reads, holding one entry per CDR3 protein. The sample records about 1.5 million distinct CDR3 sequences, 42% being singletons. The junction had 5 bases not matched to a gene; V was cut back by 5 bases and J by 7 bases. Germline lookup yields CDR1 MNHEY and CDR2 SVGEGT. CDR3 length: 14 residues. This TCR was sampled from a woman aged 18-29 years in good health. The sequenced sample was blood. The chain links TRBV6-2 or TRBV6-3 to TRBJ2-2; 9 bases line up with TRBD1. CDR3 in DNA: TGTGCCAGCAGTGACGGGACAGGGATCGGGGAGCTGTTTTTT. It codes for CASSDGTGIGELFF.